The rows below give T cell receptor beta chains drawn from one sample of a study of neoadjuvant anti-PD-1 for oral cavity cancer. TCRdb's table, derived via immunoSEQ multiplex PCR, lists solely in-frame clones and lacks some. The sample contains some 10,000 clones, roughly 62% of which appear only once. The source was PBMCs, collected after nivolumab (anti-PD-1) treatment. Every receptor here comes from a person between 35 and 79 years old with oral cavity squamous cell carcinoma. Each CDR3 is given with its conserved first and last residue. The D gene is left open where the match is weak. Expanded clones are given a class, and other clones once, few, many or no size at all.

D gene: .
clone size: .
J gene: TRBJ1-5
V gene: TRBV6-1
CDR3 DNA: TGTGCCAGCAGTGAAGCGGGAGGCGCCAATCAGCCCCAGCATTTT
CDR3 protein: CASSEAGGANQPQHF

D gene: TRBD2
clone size: .
J gene: TRBJ2-5
V gene: TRBV2
CDR3 DNA: TGTGCCACCTCAGCGGGGGGGCCCTCGGGAGAGACCCAGTACTTC
CDR3 protein: CATSAGGPSGETQYF

D gene: TRBD1
clone size: few
J gene: TRBJ2-2
V gene: TRBV6-5
CDR3 DNA: TGTGCCAGCAGGGGACAGGGGGACACCGGGGAGCTGTTTTTT
CDR3 protein: CASRGQGDTGELFF

D gene: TRBD2
clone size: .
J gene: TRBJ2-1
V gene: TRBV18
CDR3 DNA: TGTGCCACCTGGACTAGCGGTAATGAGCAGTTCTTC
CDR3 protein: CATWTSGNEQFF

D gene: TRBD2
clone size: .
J gene: TRBJ2-3
V gene: TRBV5-6
CDR3 DNA: TGTGCCAGCAGCCCGACCGTGGCGGGAGGGCTTAGAACAGATACGCAGTATTTT
CDR3 protein: CASSPTVAGGLRTDTQYF

D gene: TRBD1
clone size: .
J gene: TRBJ2-2
V gene: TRBV11-2
CDR3 DNA: TGTGCCAGCAGGGAGCGAGACAGGGGGCGGACCGGGGAGCTGTTTTTT
CDR3 protein: CASRERDRGRTGELFF

D gene: TRBD1
clone size: .
J gene: TRBJ2-2
V gene: TRBV25-1
CDR3 DNA: TGTGCCAGCAGTGAAGAATACGACAGGGTGAACACCGGGGAGCTGTTTTTT
CDR3 protein: CASSEEYDRVNTGELFF

D gene: .
clone size: few
J gene: TRBJ2-1
V gene: TRBV4-1
CDR3 DNA: TGCGCCAGCAGCCAAGAAGTGGGAATCTACAATGAGCAGTTCTTC
CDR3 protein: CASSQEVGIYNEQFF

D gene: .
clone size: .
J gene: TRBJ2-7
V gene: TRBV11-2
CDR3 DNA: TGTGCCAGCACCGACCCCGGGGCACTTAGCTCCTACGAGCAGTACTTC
CDR3 protein: CASTDPGALSSYEQYF

D gene: TRBD1
clone size: .
J gene: TRBJ1-5
V gene: TRBV27
CDR3 DNA: TGTGCCAGCAGCTGGACAGGATCAAGCAATCAGCCCCAGCATTTT
CDR3 protein: CASSWTGSSNQPQHF

D gene: .
clone size: few
J gene: TRBJ1-1
V gene: TRBV21-1
CDR3 DNA: TGTGCCAGCAGCAAAGGCCAGAGTATTATTTGGGCTAGGCAAGCTTTCTTT
CDR3 protein: CASSKGQSIIWARQAFF

D gene: .
clone size: .
J gene: TRBJ2-1
V gene: TRBV5-6
CDR3 DNA: TGTGCCAGCAGCTTGTCGGGGCGAGGCTATGAGCAGTTCTTC
CDR3 protein: CASSLSGRGYEQFF

D gene: .
clone size: .
J gene: TRBJ1-2
V gene: TRBV28
CDR3 DNA: TGTGCCAGCAGGTCATCCGGGACGGGTAAAAACTATGGCTACACCTTC
CDR3 protein: CASRSSGTGKNYGYTF

D gene: .
clone size: few
J gene: TRBJ1-5
V gene: TRBV18
CDR3 DNA: TGTGCCAGCTCACCACCGGGGGACAATCAGCCCCAGCATTTT
CDR3 protein: CASSPPGDNQPQHF

D gene: .
clone size: .
J gene: TRBJ2-1
V gene: TRBV11-3
CDR3 DNA: TGTGCCAGCAGCTTAGATGGGGGCCGGACTTACAATGAGCAGTTCTTC
CDR3 protein: CASSLDGGRTYNEQFF

D gene: .
clone size: .
J gene: TRBJ2-3
V gene: TRBV5-1
CDR3 DNA: TGCGCCAGCAGCGCGGACAGTTCGGCGGGAGATACGCAGTATTTT
CDR3 protein: CASSADSSAGDTQYF

D gene: .
clone size: few
J gene: TRBJ1-2
V gene: TRBV4-2
CDR3 DNA: TGTGCCAGCAGCCCACTCGAGGGAATTAACTATGGCTACACCTTC
CDR3 protein: CASSPLEGINYGYTF

D gene: .
clone size: .
J gene: TRBJ2-3
V gene: TRBV13
CDR3 DNA: TGTGCCAGCAGCTTGCGCCTCACAGATACGCAGTATTTT
CDR3 protein: CASSLRLTDTQYF